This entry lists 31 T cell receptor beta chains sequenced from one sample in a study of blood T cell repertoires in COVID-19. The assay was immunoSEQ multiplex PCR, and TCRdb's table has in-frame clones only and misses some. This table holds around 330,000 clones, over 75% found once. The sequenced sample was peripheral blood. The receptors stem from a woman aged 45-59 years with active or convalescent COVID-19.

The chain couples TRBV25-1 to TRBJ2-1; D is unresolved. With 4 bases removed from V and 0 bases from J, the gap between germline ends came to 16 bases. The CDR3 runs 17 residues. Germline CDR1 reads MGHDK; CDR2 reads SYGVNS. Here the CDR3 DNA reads TGTGCCAGCAGTGCTGGTCCCAAAACAAGCTCCTACAATGAGCAGTTCTTC. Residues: CASSAGPKTSSYNEQFF.

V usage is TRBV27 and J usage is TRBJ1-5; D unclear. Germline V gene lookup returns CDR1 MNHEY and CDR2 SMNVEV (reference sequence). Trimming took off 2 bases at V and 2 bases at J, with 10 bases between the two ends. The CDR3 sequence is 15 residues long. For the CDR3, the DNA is TGTGCCAGCAGTTTACGGGGTGGTGGCAATCAGCCCCAGCATTTT. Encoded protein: CASSLRGGGNQPQHF.

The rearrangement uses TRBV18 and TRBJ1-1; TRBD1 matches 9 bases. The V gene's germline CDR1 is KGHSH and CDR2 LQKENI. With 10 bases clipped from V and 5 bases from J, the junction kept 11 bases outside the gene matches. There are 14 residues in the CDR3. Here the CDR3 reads CATRGADRGTEAFF. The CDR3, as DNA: TGTGCCACCAGGGGCGCGGACAGGGGAACTGAAGCTTTCTTT.

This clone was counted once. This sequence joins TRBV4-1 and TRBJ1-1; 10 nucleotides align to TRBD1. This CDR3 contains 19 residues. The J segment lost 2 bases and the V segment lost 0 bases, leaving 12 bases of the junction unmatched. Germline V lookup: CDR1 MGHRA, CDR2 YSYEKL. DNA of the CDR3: TGCGCCAGCAGCCAAGACCCCGACAGGGGGCCAGGGGAAAACACTGAAGCTTTCTTT. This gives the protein CASSQDPDRGPGENTEAFF.

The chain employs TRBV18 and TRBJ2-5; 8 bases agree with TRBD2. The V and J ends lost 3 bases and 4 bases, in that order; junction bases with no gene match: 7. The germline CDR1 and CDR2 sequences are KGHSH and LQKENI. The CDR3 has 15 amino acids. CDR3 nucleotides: TGTGCCAGCTCACCTGTACTAGCGGAATTAGAGACCCAGTACTTC. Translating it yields CASSPVLAELETQYF.

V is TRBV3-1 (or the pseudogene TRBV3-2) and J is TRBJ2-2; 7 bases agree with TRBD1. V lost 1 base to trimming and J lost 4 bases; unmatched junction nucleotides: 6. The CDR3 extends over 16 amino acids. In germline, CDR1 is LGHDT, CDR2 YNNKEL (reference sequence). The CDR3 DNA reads TGTGCCAGCAGCCAAGGGGACAGCCTACTCACCGGGGAGCTGTTTTTT. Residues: CASSQGDSLLTGELFF.

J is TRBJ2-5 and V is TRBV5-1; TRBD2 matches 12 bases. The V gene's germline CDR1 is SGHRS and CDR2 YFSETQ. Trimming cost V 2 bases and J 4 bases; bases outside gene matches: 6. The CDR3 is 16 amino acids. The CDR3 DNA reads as TGCGCCAGCAGCTTACTAGCGGGGGGTTCGGGAGAGACCCAGTACTTC. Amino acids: CASSLLAGGSGETQYF.

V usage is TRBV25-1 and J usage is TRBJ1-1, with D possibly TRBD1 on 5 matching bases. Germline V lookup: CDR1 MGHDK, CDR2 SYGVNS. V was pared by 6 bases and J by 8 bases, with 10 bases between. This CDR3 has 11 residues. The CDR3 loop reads CASRLGQEAFF. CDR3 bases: TGTGCCAGCAGGCTGGGGCAGGAAGCTTTCTTT.

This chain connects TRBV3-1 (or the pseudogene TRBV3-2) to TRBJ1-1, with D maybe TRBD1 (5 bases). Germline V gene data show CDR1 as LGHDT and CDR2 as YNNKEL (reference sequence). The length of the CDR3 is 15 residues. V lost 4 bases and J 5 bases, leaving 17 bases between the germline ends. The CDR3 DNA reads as TGTGCCAGCAGCCGAGCGCCGGGGGGGGAAACTGAAGCTTTCTTT. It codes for CASSRAPGGETEAFF.

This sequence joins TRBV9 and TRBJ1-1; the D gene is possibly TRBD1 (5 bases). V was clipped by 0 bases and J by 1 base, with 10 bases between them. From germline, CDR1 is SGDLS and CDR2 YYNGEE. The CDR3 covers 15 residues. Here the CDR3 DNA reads TGTGCCAGCAGCGTAGACGGCAGGGCGAACACTGAAGCTTTCTTT. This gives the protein CASSVDGRANTEAFF.

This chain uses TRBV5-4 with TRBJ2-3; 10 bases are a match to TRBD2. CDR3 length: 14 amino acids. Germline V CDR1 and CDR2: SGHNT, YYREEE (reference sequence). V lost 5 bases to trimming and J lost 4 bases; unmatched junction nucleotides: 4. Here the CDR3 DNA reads TGTGCCAGCAGTTCCGGGACTAGCGCAGATACGCAGTATTTT. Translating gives CASSSGTSADTQYF.

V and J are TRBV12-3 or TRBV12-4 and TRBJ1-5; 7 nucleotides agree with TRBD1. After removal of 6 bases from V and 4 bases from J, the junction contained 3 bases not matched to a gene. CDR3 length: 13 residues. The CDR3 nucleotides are TGTGCCAGCAGACCACAGGGGAATCAGCCCCAGCATTTT. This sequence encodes CASRPQGNQPQHF.

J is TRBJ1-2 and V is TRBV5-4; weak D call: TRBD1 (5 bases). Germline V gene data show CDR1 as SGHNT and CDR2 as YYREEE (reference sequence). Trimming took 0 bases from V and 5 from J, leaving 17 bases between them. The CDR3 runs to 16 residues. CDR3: CASSLAGQGSRYGYTF. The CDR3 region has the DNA TGTGCCAGCAGCTTGGCCGGGCAGGGATCTCGATATGGCTACACCTTC.

In nucleotides, the CDR3 is TGTGCCAGCAGTGCGAGGATATCGGCCACCGGGGAGCTGTTTTTT. Translating gives CASSARISATGELFF. The chain uses TRBV25-1 and TRBJ2-2, with no clear D. The CDR3 loop spans 15 amino acids. Trimming pared 4 bases from V and 4 bases from J, leaving 13 bases between. Germline CDR1 and CDR2: MGHDK and SYGVNS.

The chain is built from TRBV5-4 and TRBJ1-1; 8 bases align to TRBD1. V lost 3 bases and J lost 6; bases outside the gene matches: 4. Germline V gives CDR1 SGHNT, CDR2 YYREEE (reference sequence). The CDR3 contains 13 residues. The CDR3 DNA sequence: TGTGCCAGCAGCTCAAACAGGGGGTCTGAAGCTTTCTTT. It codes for CASSSNRGSEAFF. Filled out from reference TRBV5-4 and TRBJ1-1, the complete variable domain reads ETGVTQSPTHLIKTRGQQVTLRCSSQSGHNTVSWYQQALGQGPQFIFQYYREEENGRGNFPPRFSGLQFPNYSSELNVNALELDDSALYLCASSSNRGSEAFFGQGTRLTVV.

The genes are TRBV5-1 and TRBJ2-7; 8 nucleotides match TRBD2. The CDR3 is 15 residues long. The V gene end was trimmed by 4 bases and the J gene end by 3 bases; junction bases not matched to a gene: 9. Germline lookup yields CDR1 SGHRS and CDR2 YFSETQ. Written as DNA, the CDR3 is TGCGCCAGCAGCCCCGGAGGAGCGGGAGACTACGAGCAGTACTTC. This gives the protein CASSPGGAGDYEQYF.

The CDR3 sequence: CASSLAGEDGYTF. The CDR3 region has the DNA TGTGCCAGCAGCTTAGCGGGGGAGGATGGCTACACCTTC. The gene calls are TRBV7-2 and TRBJ1-2, with D possibly TRBD1 on 5 matching bases. V lost 0 bases to trimming and J lost 6 bases, with 8 bases between them. Germline V gives CDR1 SGHTA, CDR2 FQGNSA. This CDR3 has 13 amino acids. Variable domain in full (rest from reference TRBV7-2 and TRBJ1-2): GAGVSQSPSNKVTEKGKDVELRCDPISGHTALYWYRQSLGQGLEFLIYFQGNSAPDKSGLPSDRFSAERTGGSVSTLTIQRTQQEDSAVYLCASSLAGEDGYTFGSGTRLTVV.

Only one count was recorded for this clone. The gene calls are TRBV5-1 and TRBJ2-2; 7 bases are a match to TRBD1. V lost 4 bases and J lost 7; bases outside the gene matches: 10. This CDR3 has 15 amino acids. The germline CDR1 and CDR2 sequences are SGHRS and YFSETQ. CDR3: CASSPRQGLGGELFF. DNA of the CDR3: TGCGCCAGCAGCCCCAGACAGGGTCTTGGCGGGGAGCTGTTTTTT.

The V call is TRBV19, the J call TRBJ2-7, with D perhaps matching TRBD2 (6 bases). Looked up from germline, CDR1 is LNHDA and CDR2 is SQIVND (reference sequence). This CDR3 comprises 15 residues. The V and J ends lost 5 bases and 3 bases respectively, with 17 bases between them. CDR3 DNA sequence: TGTGCCAGTAGTGTCGCATCTAGCGCCTACTACGAGCAGTACTTC. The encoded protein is CASSVASSAYYEQYF.

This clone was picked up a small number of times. This chain's CDR3 is CATNQGRNTEAFF. The CDR3 nucleotides read TGTGCCACAAATCAGGGGAGGAACACTGAAGCTTTCTTT. The J gene is TRBJ1-1, the V gene TRBV10-3; D possibly corresponds to TRBD1 (6 bases). This CDR3 has 13 amino acids. The germline V and J ends were trimmed by 10 bases and 1 base, with 13 bases remaining between them. CDR1 and CDR2 from the germline V gene are ENHRY and SYGVKD.

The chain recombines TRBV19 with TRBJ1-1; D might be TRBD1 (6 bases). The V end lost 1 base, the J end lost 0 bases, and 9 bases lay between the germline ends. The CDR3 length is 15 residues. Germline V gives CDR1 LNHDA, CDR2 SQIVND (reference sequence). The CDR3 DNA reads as TGTGCCAGTAGTATAGCAGCAGGGGTGAACACTGAAGCTTTCTTT. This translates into CASSIAAGVNTEAFF.

DNA for the CDR3: TGTGCCAGCGGCCTTGGGGAGATCTACGAGCAGTACTTC. It encodes CASGLGEIYEQYF. The V and J genes are TRBV3-1 (or the pseudogene TRBV3-2) and TRBJ2-7; D may be TRBD2 (5 bases). V lost 8 bases and J 3 bases, leaving 14 bases between the germline ends. The germline V gene has CDR1 LGHDT and CDR2 YNNKEL (reference sequence). CDR3 length equals 13 residues.

Written as DNA, the CDR3 is TGTGCCAGCAGCCAAGATTACTTGAACACTGAAGCTTTCTTT. Translation: CASSQDYLNTEAFF. The V and J genes are TRBV6-2 or TRBV6-3 and TRBJ1-1; D gene unclear. This CDR3 comprises 14 residues. Trimming removed 6 bases at V and 0 bases at J, with 11 bases between. Per germline, CDR1 MNHEY and CDR2 SVGEGT.

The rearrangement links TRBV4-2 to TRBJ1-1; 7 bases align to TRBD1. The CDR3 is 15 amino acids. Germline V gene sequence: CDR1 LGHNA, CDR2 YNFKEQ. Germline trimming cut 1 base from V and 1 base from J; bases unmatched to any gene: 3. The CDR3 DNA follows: TGTGCCAGCAGCCAAGGGGGGACAGAGAACACTGAAGCTTTCTTT. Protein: CASSQGGTENTEAFF.

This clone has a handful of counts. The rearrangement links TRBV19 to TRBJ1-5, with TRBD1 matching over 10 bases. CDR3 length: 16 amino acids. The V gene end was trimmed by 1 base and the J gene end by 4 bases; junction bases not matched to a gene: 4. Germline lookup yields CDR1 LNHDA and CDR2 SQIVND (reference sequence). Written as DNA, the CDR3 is TGTGCCAGTAGTATAGTAAGGGGACAGGGGAATCAGCCCCAGCATTTT. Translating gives CASSIVRGQGNQPQHF.

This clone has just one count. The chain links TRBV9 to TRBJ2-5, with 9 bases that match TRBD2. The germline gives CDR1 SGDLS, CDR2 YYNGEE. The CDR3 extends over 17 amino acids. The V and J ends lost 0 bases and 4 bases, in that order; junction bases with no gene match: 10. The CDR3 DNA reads TGTGCCAGCAGCGTAGGAGCTAGCGGGAAAGGCGCAGAGACCCAGTACTTC. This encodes CASSVGASGKGAETQYF.

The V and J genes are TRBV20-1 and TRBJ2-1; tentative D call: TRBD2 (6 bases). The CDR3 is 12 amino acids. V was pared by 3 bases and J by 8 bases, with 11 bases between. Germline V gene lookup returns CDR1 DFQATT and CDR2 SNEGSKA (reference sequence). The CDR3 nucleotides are TGCAGTGCTAGTTCCGTAGCGGATGAGCAGTTCTTC. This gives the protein CSASSVADEQFF.

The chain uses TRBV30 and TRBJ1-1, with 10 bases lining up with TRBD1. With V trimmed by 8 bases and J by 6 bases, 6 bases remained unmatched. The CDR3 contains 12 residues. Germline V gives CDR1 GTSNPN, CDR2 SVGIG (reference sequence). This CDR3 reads CAAGQGMAEAFF. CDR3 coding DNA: TGTGCCGCGGGACAGGGGATGGCTGAAGCTTTCTTT.

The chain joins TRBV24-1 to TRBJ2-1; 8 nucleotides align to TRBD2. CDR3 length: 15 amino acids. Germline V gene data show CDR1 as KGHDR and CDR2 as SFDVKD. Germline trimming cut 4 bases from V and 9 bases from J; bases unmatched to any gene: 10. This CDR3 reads CATSDYGTRLLEQFF. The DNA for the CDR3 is TGTGCCACCAGTGACTACGGGACTAGGTTGCTTGAGCAGTTCTTC.

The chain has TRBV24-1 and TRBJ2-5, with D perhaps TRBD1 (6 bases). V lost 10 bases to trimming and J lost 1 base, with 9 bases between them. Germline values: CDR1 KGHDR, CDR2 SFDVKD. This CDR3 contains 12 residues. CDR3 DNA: TGTGCCACGCGGACAGTCCAAGAGACCCAGTACTTC. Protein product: CATRTVQETQYF.

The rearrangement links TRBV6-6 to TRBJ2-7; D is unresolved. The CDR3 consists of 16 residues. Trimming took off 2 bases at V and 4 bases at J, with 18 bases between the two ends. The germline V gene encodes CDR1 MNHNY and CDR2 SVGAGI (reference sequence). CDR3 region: CASSYATAGDPYEQYF. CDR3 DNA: TGTGCCAGCAGTTACGCGACGGCAGGCGACCCATACGAGCAGTACTTC.